Detailed here is one T cell receptor beta chain. This specimen belongs to a study of blood T cell repertoires in COVID-19. Overall study: Collection of acute and convalescent COVID-19 samples took place in the United States, Italy and Spain. PBMCs, B-cell-depleted T cells, or T cells provided the cDNA or gDNA that made up the material.

Deletions cut 3 bases from V and 7 bases from J, with 10 bases between. Germline V gives CDR1 LNHDA, CDR2 SQIVND (reference sequence). This CDR3 comprises 14 residues. Original analysis: The authors estimated nucleated cell counts from reference gene primer amplification. Only in-frame clones appear in the TCRdb table, and some are missing; sequencing was by immunoSEQ multiplex PCR. V and J calls and clone size follow that table, whereas D and trimming were derived from the DNA. The sample includes roughly 150,000 clones, approximately 90% seen only once; the top ten take over 2%. The sample was peripheral blood. The clonotype comes from a woman in her seventies with acute or convalescent COVID-19. The genes are TRBV19 and TRBJ1-6; the D gene is possibly TRBD1 (5 bases). The CDR3 DNA follows: TGTGCCAGTAGTATTCAGGGATTAAATTCACCCCTCCACTTT. This encodes CASSIQGLNSPLHF.